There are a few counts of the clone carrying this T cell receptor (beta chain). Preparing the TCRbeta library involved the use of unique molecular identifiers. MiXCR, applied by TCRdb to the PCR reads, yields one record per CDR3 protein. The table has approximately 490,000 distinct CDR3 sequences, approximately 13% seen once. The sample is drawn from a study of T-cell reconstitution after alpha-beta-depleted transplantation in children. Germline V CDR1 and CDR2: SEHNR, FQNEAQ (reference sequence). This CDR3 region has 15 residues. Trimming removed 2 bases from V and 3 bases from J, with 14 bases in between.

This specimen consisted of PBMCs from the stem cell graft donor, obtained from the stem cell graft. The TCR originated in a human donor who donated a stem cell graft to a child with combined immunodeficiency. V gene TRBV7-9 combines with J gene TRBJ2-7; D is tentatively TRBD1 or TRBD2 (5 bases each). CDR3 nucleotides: TGTGCCAGCAGCTTATCTGGGGGAGAGTACTACGAGCAGTACTTC. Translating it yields CASSLSGGEYYEQYF.